This T cell receptor (beta chain) was sequenced during a study of cytomegalovirus exposure and HLA in healthy donors. For the study at large: Previous work identified 120 million or so unique TCR beta sequences from around 200 million T cells. Study-wide findings and caveats: Later analysis associated a missense DCLRE1C variant with TCR beta V- and J-gene trimming. Later analysis indicated greater clonal expansion among HLA-associated TCR beta chains than among equally common other chains.

Germline CDR1 reads MNHEY; CDR2 reads SVGAGI. The CDR3 covers 14 residues. The V end was cut by 2 bases, the J end by 2 bases, with 9 bases between. There were likely unrecorded immune exposures, though donors were nominally healthy when sampled. PCR was performed using 60 Vbeta and 13 Jbeta primers. The repertoire was sequenced with immunoSEQ multiplex PCR; TCRdb's copy has only in-frame clones and lacks some. Here the sample spans roughly 260,000 clones, just under 85% being singletons. The sample holds one count of this clone. The antigen remains unidentified. The sequencing input was PBMCs. This TCR was recovered from a woman aged 40 to 50 in good health and CMV-seropositive. This chain connects TRBV6-5 to TRBJ1-1, with D unresolved. DNA of the CDR3: TGTGCCAGCAGTTACGGTGAGGGAAACACTGAAGCTTTCTTT. Translation: CASSYGEGNTEAFF.